These 24 T cell receptor beta chains share one sample of origin, sequenced in a study of CD8 T cells in ankylosing spondylitis. TCRdb reanalysed the 5' RACE reads using MiXCR and keeps one entry per CDR3 protein. Of 150,000 or so distinct CDR3 sequences in the sample, 9.8% were seen once. The source material was blood, either unsorted or a sorted T cell fraction (not recorded which). These TCRs come from a female donor with ankylosing spondylitis or in good health (not recorded which).

The chain combines TRBV11-3 with TRBJ2-1; D may match TRBD1 or TRBD2 (5 bases each). Germline V gene sequence: CDR1 SGHNT, CDR2 YENEEA. The CDR3 length is 15 residues. The V gene lost 4 bases and the J gene lost 5 bases, with 15 bases spanning the gap. DNA for the CDR3: TGTGCCAGCAGCTCCCGGGACCGTGCAGACAATGAGCAGTTCTTC. This translates into CASSSRDRADNEQFF.

The chain uses TRBV7-8 and TRBJ2-1; D is unclear. This CDR3 comprises 12 residues. Trimming took 2 bases from V and 7 from J, leaving 6 bases between them. The V gene's germline CDR1 is SGHVS and CDR2 FQNEAQ. The CDR3 DNA reads TGTGCCAGCAGCTTATTTGGAAATGAGCAGTTCTTC. This encodes CASSLFGNEQFF.

This clonotype appeared a few times. V and J are TRBV19 and TRBJ2-1; D not certain. Germline CDR1 reads LNHDA; CDR2 reads SQIVND (reference sequence). The CDR3 spans 11 residues. Trimming left V 10 bases short and J 13 bases short, with 17 bases between. The chain's CDR3 is CATWTPQGQFF. The CDR3 DNA is TGTGCCACTTGGACGCCGCAAGGCCAGTTCTTC.

This clonotype was seen many times. V gene TRBV29-1 combines with J gene TRBJ1-2; D ambiguous. Germline CDR1 and CDR2: SQVTM and ANQGSEA. The CDR3 has 12 amino acids. Trimming pared 3 bases from V and 5 bases from J, leaving 10 bases between. The CDR3 region is CSVDNRTYGYTF. In nucleotides, the CDR3 is TGCAGCGTTGATAACCGAACATATGGCTACACCTTC.

The chain joins TRBV19 to TRBJ2-7; D ambiguous. CDR3 length: 11 amino acids. CDR1 and CDR2 from the germline V gene are LNHDA and SQIVND (reference sequence). The V gene lost 5 bases and the J gene lost 7 bases, with 9 bases spanning the gap. The CDR3 loop reads CASSSQREQYF. CDR3 coding DNA: TGTGCCAGTAGTTCCCAGAGGGAGCAGTACTTC.

V is TRBV5-8 and J is TRBJ1-4, with D unclear. This CDR3 comprises 20 residues. The ends were cut back, 4 bases at V and 0 bases at J, with 25 bases in the middle. Germline CDR1 and CDR2: SGHTS and YDEGEE. The CDR3 DNA follows: TGTGCCAGCAGCCGGCGGCAGGACGCGACCCTTTTTGCAACTAATGAAAAACTGTTTTTT. Protein sequence: CASSRRQDATLFATNEKLFF.

The V call is TRBV27, the J call TRBJ2-1, with 9 bases aligning to TRBD2. V shed 6 bases and J 8 bases; nucleotides not matched to a gene: 14. The germline V gene has CDR1 MNHEY and CDR2 SMNVEV (reference sequence). This CDR3 is built from 16 residues. The DNA of the CDR3 is TGTGCCAGCAGGGGGAGCGGGAGGTCCCTTTGGGATGAGCAGTTCTTC. It translates to CASRGSGRSLWDEQFF.

In its sample, this clonotype was seen many times. This chain uses TRBV7-9 with TRBJ2-6; D is unresolved. In germline, CDR1 is SEHNR, CDR2 FQNEAQ (reference sequence). V gave up 2 bases and J gave up 4 bases, with 6 bases separating them. This CDR3 contains 14 residues. CDR3 sequence reads: CASSLLTGANVLTF. The CDR3 DNA is TGTGCCAGCAGCTTATTGACCGGGGCCAACGTCCTGACTTTC.

This clonotype was picked up many times. CDR3 residues: CASSAGVQETQYF. The DNA of the CDR3 is TGTGCCAGCAGCGCCGGGGTCCAAGAGACCCAGTACTTC. The chain combines TRBV12-3 or TRBV12-4 with TRBJ2-5, with D perhaps matching TRBD2 (5 bases). V was cut by 6 bases and J by 1 base, with 9 bases left in between. The CDR3 has 13 residues.

This clonotype appeared many times. The chain employs TRBV20-1 and TRBJ2-5; tentatively, D is TRBD1 (5 bases). This CDR3 contains 13 residues. The V end was cut by 4 bases, the J end by 4 bases, with 13 bases between. Germline values: CDR1 DFQATT, CDR2 SNEGSKA (reference sequence). CDR3 sequence (DNA): TGCAGTGCTACCATAGGGGCCGGAGAGACCCAGTACTTC. As protein: CSATIGAGETQYF.

This clonotype was observed at least ten times. This chain joins TRBV9 and TRBJ1-2; TRBD1 is a possible D gene (5 bases). The CDR3 runs 12 residues. Trimming pared 3 bases from V and 7 bases from J, leaving 10 bases between. Germline CDR1 and CDR2: SGDLS and YYNGEE. The CDR3 bases are TGTGCCAGCAGCGAGGGAGGGGCTGGCTACACCTTC. This codes for CASSEGGAGYTF. The variable domain in full, completed from reference TRBV9 and TRBJ1-2, reads DSGVTQTPKHLITATGQRVTLRCSPRSGDLSVYWYQQSLDQGLQFLIQYYNGEERAKGNILERFSAQQFPDLHSELNLSSLELGDSALYFCASSEGGAGYTFGSGTRLTVV.

This clonotype was seen at least ten times. The CDR3 here is CASSYSGETQYF. The CDR3 DNA reads TGTGCCAGCAGTTACTCGGGTGAGACCCAGTACTTC. The chain recombines TRBV6-6 with TRBJ2-5; D not certain. Per the germline V gene, CDR1 is MNHNY and CDR2 is SVGAGI (reference sequence). V was clipped by 0 bases and J by 5 bases, with 4 bases between them. The CDR3 length is 12 residues.

The CDR3 spells CASSGTGPQPQHF. The CDR3 coding sequence is TGTGCCAGCAGTGGGACAGGGCCTCAGCCCCAGCATTTT. The chain employs TRBV12-3 or TRBV12-4 and TRBJ1-5; 9 nucleotides align to TRBD1. Trimming took 5 bases from V and 6 from J; bases not matched to a gene: 2. The CDR3 totals 13 residues.

There are a few counts of this clonotype. V and J are TRBV7-9 and TRBJ1-1; TRBD1 agrees at 7 bases. The CDR3 is 17 amino acids. V trimming: 5 bases; J trimming: 5 bases; junction bases outside the gene matches: 17. Germline CDR1 and CDR2: SEHNR and FQNEAQ (reference sequence). CDR3 protein: CASSTRSGAGGVTEAFF. The CDR3 DNA is TGTGCCAGCAGCACCCGAAGTGGGGCAGGGGGGGTAACTGAAGCTTTCTTT.

This clonotype has more than one count but fewer than ten. The chain uses TRBV5-1 and TRBJ2-3, with D perhaps being TRBD1 or TRBD2 (5 bases each). This CDR3 has 14 amino acids. V was pared by 7 bases and J by 2 bases, with 14 bases between. CDR1 and CDR2 (germline): SGHRS, YFSETQ. The CDR3 sequence is CASRWGTPTDTQYF. Written as DNA, the CDR3 is TGCGCCAGCCGCTGGGGGACCCCCACAGATACGCAGTATTTT.

The table lists this clonotype with many counts. The chain employs TRBV13 and TRBJ2-1; weak D call: TRBD2 (6 bases). The V end lost 6 bases, the J end lost 0 bases, and 15 bases lay between the germline ends. CDR3 length: 16 amino acids. Germline assignment: CDR1 PRHDT and CDR2 FYEKMQ (reference sequence). Written as DNA, the CDR3 is TGTGCCAGCAGTTTGGGCCGGGACTTCTCCTACAATGAGCAGTTCTTC. It is translated as CASSLGRDFSYNEQFF.

This clonotype has a handful of counts. This chain connects TRBV12-3 or TRBV12-4 to TRBJ1-1; unclear D gene. This CDR3 has 13 amino acids. The germline V and J ends were trimmed by 5 bases and 1 base, with 8 bases remaining between them. The CDR3 DNA follows: TGTGCCAGCAGTCGACGGAAGAACACTGAAGCTTTCTTT. Translated, it gives CASSRRKNTEAFF.

This sequence joins TRBV6-5 and TRBJ1-3; D is ambiguous. The V end was cut by 0 bases, the J end by 0 bases, with 6 bases between. CDR1 and CDR2 from the germline V gene are MNHEY and SVGAGI. This CDR3 is built from 15 residues. CDR3 sequence reads: CASSYSTSSGNTIYF. The DNA for the CDR3 is TGTGCCAGCAGTTACTCTACAAGCTCTGGAAACACCATATATTTT.

This clonotype occurred a few times. CDR3 region: CASSWENRGRISQPQHF. CDR3 bases: TGTGCCAGCAGTTGGGAAAACAGGGGGCGAATCAGTCAGCCCCAGCATTTT. This chain uses TRBV12-3 or TRBV12-4 with TRBJ1-5; 9 bases agree with TRBD1. The junction had 13 bases not matched to a gene; V was cut back by 4 bases and J by 6 bases. The CDR3 runs to 17 residues.

In its sample, this clonotype was seen a few times. The chain uses TRBV4-2 and TRBJ2-1, with unresolved D. The CDR3 has 16 amino acids. The germline gives CDR1 LGHNA, CDR2 YNFKEQ. V was cut by 1 base and J by 4 bases, with 14 bases left in between. CDR3 sequence (DNA): TGTGCCAGCAGCCAAGGGCAAGCCGACATTTACAATGAGCAGTTCTTC. It codes for CASSQGQADIYNEQFF.

This clonotype came up a few times. This chain connects TRBV3-1 to TRBJ2-1; 8 positions match TRBD2. The CDR3 totals 18 residues. Looked up from germline, CDR1 is LGHDT and CDR2 is YNNKEL (reference sequence). The V and J ends lost 0 bases and 0 bases, in that order; junction bases with no gene match: 7. The CDR3 region is CASSQEGLGGFSYNEQFF. The CDR3 nucleotides read TGTGCCAGCAGCCAAGAGGGACTAGGGGGTTTCTCCTACAATGAGCAGTTCTTC.

This clonotype was observed a handful of times. The chain couples TRBV9 to TRBJ2-7, with 8 bases matching TRBD1. This CDR3 comprises 14 residues. CDR1 is SGDLS and CDR2 is YYNGEE in the germline V gene. The junction had 5 bases not matched to a gene; V was cut back by 4 bases and J by 2 bases. CDR3 sequence (DNA): TGTGCCAGCAGCCTCCGGGACAGGCCCTACGAGCAGTACTTC. It translates to CASSLRDRPYEQYF.

The gene calls are TRBV28 and TRBJ2-1; D tentatively reads TRBD1 or TRBD2 (5 bases each). Germline lookup yields CDR1 MDHEN and CDR2 SYDVKM. This CDR3 region has 14 residues. Trimming took 4 bases from V and 2 from J, leaving 9 bases between them. CDR3 in DNA: TGTGCCAGCAGTTGGGACGGTGCCTACAATGAGCAGTTCTTC. Protein sequence: CASSWDGAYNEQFF. The variable domain in full, with the rest retrieved from reference TRBV28 and TRBJ2-1, is DVKVTQSSRYLVKRTGEKVFLECVQDMDHENMFWYRQDPGLGLRLIYFSYDVKMKEKGDIPEGYSVSREKKERFSLILESASTNQTSMYLCASSWDGAYNEQFFGPGTRLTVL.

Many counts were recorded for this clonotype. The chain combines TRBV5-6 with TRBJ2-3; no reliable D call. The germline V and J ends were trimmed by 2 bases and 5 bases, with 12 bases remaining between them. This CDR3 has 14 residues. Germline V gene sequence: CDR1 SGHDT, CDR2 YYEEEE. CDR3 amino acids: CASSFVDSGDTQYF. CDR3 bases: TGTGCCAGCAGCTTTGTAGATTCAGGAGATACGCAGTATTTT.